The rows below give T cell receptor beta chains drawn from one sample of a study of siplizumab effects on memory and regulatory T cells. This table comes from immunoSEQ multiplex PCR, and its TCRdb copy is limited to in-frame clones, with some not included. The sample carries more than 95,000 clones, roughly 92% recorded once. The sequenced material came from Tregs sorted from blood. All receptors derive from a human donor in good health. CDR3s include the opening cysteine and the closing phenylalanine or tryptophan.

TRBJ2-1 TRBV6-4 CASRFIHDRQPYNEQFF
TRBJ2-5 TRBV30 CAWSAPGTQYF
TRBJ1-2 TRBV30 CAWKAGRAYGYTF
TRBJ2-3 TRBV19 CAISTGTGMTDTQYF
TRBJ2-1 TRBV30 CAWSLKVGAYGNEQFF
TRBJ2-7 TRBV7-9 CASSYALGLAPDHEQYF
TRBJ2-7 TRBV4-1 CASSQIGQSRTYEQYF
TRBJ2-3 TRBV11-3 CASSPSAGVGTDTQYF
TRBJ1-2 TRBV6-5 CASSYLGQSYGYTF
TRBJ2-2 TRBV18 CASSPPGRANTGELFF
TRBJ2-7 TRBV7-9 CASSLRTDGSYEQYF
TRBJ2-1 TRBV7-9 CASSFTSNEQFF
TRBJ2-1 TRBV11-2 CASSSQAYNEQFF
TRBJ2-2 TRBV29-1 CSVGQGSGELFF
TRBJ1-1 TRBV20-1 CSASSVREAFF
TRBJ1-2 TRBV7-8 CASSLVPGGVYGYTF
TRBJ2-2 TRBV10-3 CAIRKSGEAGELFF
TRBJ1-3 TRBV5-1 CASSWDINSGNTIYF
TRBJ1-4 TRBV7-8 CASSPINEKLFF
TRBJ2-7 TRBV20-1 CSAWDSYEQYF
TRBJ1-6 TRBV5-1 CASSLFGPLHF
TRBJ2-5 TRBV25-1 CASSEFGLGGQETQYF
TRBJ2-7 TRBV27 CASSLKRTGSYEQYF
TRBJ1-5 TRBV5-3 CASSLGTASNQPQHF
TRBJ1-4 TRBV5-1 CASSWTGEKLFF